This note documents a single T cell receptor (beta chain) sequence. Its antigen is still unknown. Germline V gene lookup returns CDR1 SEHNR and CDR2 FQNEAQ (reference sequence). V gave up 1 base and J gave up 6 bases; unmatched junction bases: 10. CDR3 length: 16 residues. Method: immunoSEQ multiplex PCR; TCRdb's copy keeps in-frame clones and lacks some. The sample shows some 95,000 clones, 70% to 90% of them seen only once. The entry originates in a study of T cell responses to AZD1222 COVID-19 vaccine. The study's findings and limits: Reportedly, nearly half the spike-specific TCRs target unmutated variant regions. Baseline seropositivity characterized only a handful of AZD1222 recipients.

This receptor was obtained from an adult in good health. This chain connects TRBV7-9 to TRBJ2-3, with 7 bases matching TRBD1. Sequenced material: peripheral blood, taken on day 0 of AZD1222 vaccination. In nucleotides, the CDR3 is TGTGCCAGCAGCTTAGTAGGGGGCCGAGGACAGGATACGCAGTATTTT. This gives the protein CASSLVGGRGQDTQYF.